The 11 T cell receptor beta chains given below trace back to one sample, sequenced in a study of CD8 T cell repertoires and HIV-1 epitope variants (dated by TCRdb to the early 2020s). The method behind the library was the immunoSEQ multiplex PCR assay. Imported from immuneACCESS, the table was reduced by TCRdb to in-frame sequences with V and J called. These copies leave out some clones; in studies compared against another copy, an unresolved V gene accounts for under half, and the cause of the remainder is not known. The sample table contains more than 2,000 clones; only one count was recorded for less than 70% of them. Of the sample, around 45% is held by the ten largest clones. The antigens for these receptors are not known. The specimen sequenced was cultured CD8+ T cells derived from PBMCs. These receptors were collected from a male donor with HIV.

The J gene is TRBJ2-7, the V gene TRBV5-1; 15 bases are a match to TRBD2. J gave up 4 bases and V 5 bases, and 4 bases lay outside the gene matches. CDR1 SGHRS and CDR2 YFSETQ come from the germline V gene. CDR3 length: 15 amino acids. CDR3 in amino acids: CASSWTSGGVYEQYF. In DNA form, the CDR3 reads TGCGCCAGCAGTTGGACTAGCGGGGGGGTGTACGAGCAGTACTTC.

J is TRBJ2-1 and V is TRBV7-8; D possibly corresponds to TRBD2 (6 bases). CDR3 length equals 13 residues. Germline V gene sequence: CDR1 SGHVS, CDR2 FQNEAQ. Trimming removed 1 base at V and 7 bases at J, with 8 bases between. In nucleotides, the CDR3 is TGTGCCAGCAGCTTAGGGGGGGAAAATGAGCAGTTCTTC. Translating it yields CASSLGGENEQFF.

This clone was seen a few times. V is TRBV2 and J is TRBJ2-7, with 8 positions matching TRBD1. CDR3 length: 14 amino acids. V shed 1 base, J shed 2 bases, and the junction held 1 base outside the gene matches. Germline V lookup: CDR1 SNHLY, CDR2 FYNNEI. Here the CDR3 reads CASSEGTGTYEQYF. The CDR3, as DNA: TGTGCCAGCAGTGAAGGGACAGGGACCTACGAGCAGTACTTC.

The chain uses TRBV9 and TRBJ2-5; D is uncertain. Germline CDR1 is SGDLS and CDR2 is YYNGEE. V lost 6 bases, J lost 7 bases, and 10 bases lay in between. The length of the CDR3 is 11 residues. The CDR3 loop reads CASTSPRTQYF. The CDR3 bases are TGTGCCAGCACCAGCCCGAGGACCCAGTACTTC.

The chain links TRBV2 to TRBJ2-7; the D gene is possibly TRBD1 (6 bases). The V gene lost 3 bases and the J gene lost 5 bases, with 14 bases spanning the gap. The CDR3 is made up of 14 amino acids. From germline, CDR1 is SNHLY and CDR2 FYNNEI. The CDR3 DNA sequence: TGTGCCAGCAGTGACTACGGACAGCGCGACGAGCAGTACTTC. Amino acid sequence: CASSDYGQRDEQYF.

The chain links TRBV4-3 to TRBJ1-1; D is undetermined. Between the trimmed V and J ends, which lost 1 base and 1 base, there was a span of 7 bases. The CDR3 is made up of 14 amino acids. Germline V gene lookup returns CDR1 LGHNA and CDR2 YSLEER. Here the CDR3 DNA reads TGCGCCAGCAGCCAAGGAGGAAGGAACACTGAAGCTTTCTTT. This translates into CASSQGGRNTEAFF.

CDR3 sequence (DNA): TGTGCCAGCAGCTTGGAATTAGTCCGGGGACGAGGGGGTTCACCCCTCCACTTT. Its translation is CASSLELVRGRGGSPLHF. The rearrangement joins TRBV5-4 to TRBJ1-6, with D tentatively TRBD1 (6 bases). The CDR3 sequence is 18 residues long. CDR1 and CDR2 (germline): SGHNT, YYREEE (reference sequence). V shed 0 bases and J shed 9 bases, with 22 bases lying between them.

This clone was seen just once. The chain has TRBV7-2 and TRBJ2-7; either TRBD1 or TRBD2 may supply D (5 bases each). This CDR3 has 14 amino acids. CDR1 is SGHTA, CDR2 FQGNSA, per germline. The V end lost 2 bases, the J end lost 1 base, and 9 bases lay between the germline ends. The CDR3 sequence is CASSLPGLSYEQYF. In DNA form, the CDR3 reads TGTGCCAGCAGCTTACCGGGGCTGTCCTACGAGCAGTACTTC.

V is TRBV28 and J is TRBJ1-2; unclear D gene. Trimming left V 5 bases short and J 1 base short, with 20 bases between. The CDR3 extends over 17 amino acids. Germline assignment: CDR1 MDHEN and CDR2 SYDVKM. CDR3 nucleotides: TGTGCCAGCAGTCTCTCAAGGACGAGAACCTTTAACTATGGCTACACCTTC. This sequence encodes CASSLSRTRTFNYGYTF.

The chain joins TRBV28 to TRBJ2-7; TRBD2 aligns across 13 bases. Germline V gene lookup returns CDR1 MDHEN and CDR2 SYDVKM. V was clipped by 6 bases and J by 2 bases; unmatched bases: 13. This CDR3 has 18 amino acids. CDR3 amino acids: CASSSTHRTSGRAYEQYF. Written as DNA, the CDR3 is TGTGCCAGCAGCTCCACGCACAGGACTAGCGGGAGAGCCTACGAGCAGTACTTC.

This chain uses TRBV28 with TRBJ2-5, with D perhaps TRBD1 or TRBD2 (5 bases each). Germline assignment: CDR1 MDHEN and CDR2 SYDVKM. V dropped 7 bases and J dropped 2 bases, with 17 bases sitting between them. This CDR3 region has 15 residues. Here the CDR3 DNA reads TGTGCCAGCACCCCCTTGGGGGAAACGCAAGAGACCCAGTACTTC. It codes for CASTPLGETQETQYF.